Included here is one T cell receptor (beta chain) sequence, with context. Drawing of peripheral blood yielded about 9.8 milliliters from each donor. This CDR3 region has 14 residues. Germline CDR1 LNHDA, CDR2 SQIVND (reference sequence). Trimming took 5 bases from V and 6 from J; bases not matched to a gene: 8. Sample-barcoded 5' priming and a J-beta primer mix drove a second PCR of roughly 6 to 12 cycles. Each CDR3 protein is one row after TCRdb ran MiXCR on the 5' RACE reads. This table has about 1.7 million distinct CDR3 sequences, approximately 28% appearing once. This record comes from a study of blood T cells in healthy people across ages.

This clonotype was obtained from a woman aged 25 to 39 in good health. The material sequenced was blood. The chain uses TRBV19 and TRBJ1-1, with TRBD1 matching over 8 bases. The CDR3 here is CASSDRQGSAEAFF. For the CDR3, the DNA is TGTGCCAGTAGTGACAGACAGGGGAGCGCTGAAGCTTTCTTT.